The 2 T cell receptor beta chains given below trace back to one sample, sequenced in a study of T cell changes during pregnancy in multiple sclerosis. Libraries were prepared by immunoSEQ multiplex PCR; TCRdb keeps only in-frame clonotypes and omits some of them. The sample has some 44,000 clones, 80% to 95% seen once. Sequencing used CD4+ T cells from peripheral blood mononuclear cells, obtained in the third trimester of pregnancy. The receptors derive from a female donor with multiple sclerosis, enrolled in a pregnancy study.

The chain links TRBV2 to TRBJ2-5, with 12 bases aligning to TRBD1. Germline trimming cut 5 bases from V and 5 bases from J; bases unmatched to any gene: 6. Per the germline V gene, CDR1 is SNHLY and CDR2 is FYNNEI. CDR3 length equals 15 residues. The CDR3 DNA follows: TGTGCCAGCAGTCGGGACAGGGGGCGCTGGGAGACCCAGTACTTC. This codes for CASSRDRGRWETQYF.

This clone was seen more than once but under ten times. The gene calls are TRBV18 and TRBJ2-2; 8 positions match TRBD1. This CDR3 comprises 16 residues. The germline gives CDR1 KGHSH, CDR2 LQKENI. V dropped 2 bases and J dropped 5; count of bases not matched to a gene: 7. CDR3 protein: CASSPIATGETGELFF. DNA for the CDR3: TGTGCCAGCTCACCAATAGCGACAGGGGAAACCGGGGAGCTGTTTTTT.